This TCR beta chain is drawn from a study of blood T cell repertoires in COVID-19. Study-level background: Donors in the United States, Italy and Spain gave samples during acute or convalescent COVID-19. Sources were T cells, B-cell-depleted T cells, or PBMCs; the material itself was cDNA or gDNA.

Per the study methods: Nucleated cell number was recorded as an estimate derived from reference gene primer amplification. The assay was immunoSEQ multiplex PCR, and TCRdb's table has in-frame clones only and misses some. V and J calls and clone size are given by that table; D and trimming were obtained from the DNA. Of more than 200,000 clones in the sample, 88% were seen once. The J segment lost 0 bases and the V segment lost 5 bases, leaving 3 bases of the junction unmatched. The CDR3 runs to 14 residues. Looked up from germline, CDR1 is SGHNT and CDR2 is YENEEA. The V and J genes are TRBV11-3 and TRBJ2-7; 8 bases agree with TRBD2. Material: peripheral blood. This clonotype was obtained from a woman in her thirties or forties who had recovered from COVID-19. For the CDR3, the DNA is TGTGCCAGCAGCCGCGGGGGGAGCTCCTACGAGCAGTACTTC. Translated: CASSRGGSSYEQYF.